Below, one TCR beta chain is given with its context. Its target is not known. The entry originates in a study of cytomegalovirus exposure and HLA in healthy donors. Study-wide results and limits: Despite most TCR sequences being rare, some public TCRs occurred in many donors. Donors belonging to an Asian-associated ancestry cluster reportedly showed fewer N-insertions in productive TCRs than the approximately 680-donor mean, according to what a later analysis found.

Researchers ran the PCR with 60 Vbeta and 13 Jbeta primers. Assay: immunoSEQ multiplex PCR; the TCRdb copy retains only in-frame clones and omits some. The table shows around 120,000 clones, with about 82% occurring only once. The CDR3 spans 15 residues. From germline, CDR1 is SGHRS and CDR2 YFSETQ. Trimming left V 4 bases short and J 4 bases short, with 16 bases between. The chain couples TRBV5-1 to TRBJ2-3; a weak D match, TRBD2 (6 bases). The receptor comes from a boy between 5 and 17 years old in good health and CMV-seronegative. The sample was PBMCs. CDR3 sequence: CASSGGSWGADTQYF. The CDR3 coding sequence is TGCGCCAGCAGCGGGGGGTCGTGGGGGGCAGATACGCAGTATTTT.